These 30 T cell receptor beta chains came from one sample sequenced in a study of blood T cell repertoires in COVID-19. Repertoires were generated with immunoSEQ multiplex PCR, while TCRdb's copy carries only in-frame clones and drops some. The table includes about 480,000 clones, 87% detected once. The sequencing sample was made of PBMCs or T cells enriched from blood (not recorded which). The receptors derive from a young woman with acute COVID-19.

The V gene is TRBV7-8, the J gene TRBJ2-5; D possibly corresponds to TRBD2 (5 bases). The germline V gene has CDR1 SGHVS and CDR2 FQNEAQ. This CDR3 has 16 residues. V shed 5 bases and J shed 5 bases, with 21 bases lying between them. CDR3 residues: CASSLASGSNGETQYF. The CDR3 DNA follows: TGTGCCAGCAGCCTGGCCTCGGGATCAAACGGGGAGACCCAGTACTTC.

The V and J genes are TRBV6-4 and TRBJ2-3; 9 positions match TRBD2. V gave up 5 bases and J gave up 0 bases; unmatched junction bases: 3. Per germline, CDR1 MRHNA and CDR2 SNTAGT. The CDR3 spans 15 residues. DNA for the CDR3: TGTGCCAGCAGTCTAGCGGGAACGAGCACAGATACGCAGTATTTT. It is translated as CASSLAGTSTDTQYF.

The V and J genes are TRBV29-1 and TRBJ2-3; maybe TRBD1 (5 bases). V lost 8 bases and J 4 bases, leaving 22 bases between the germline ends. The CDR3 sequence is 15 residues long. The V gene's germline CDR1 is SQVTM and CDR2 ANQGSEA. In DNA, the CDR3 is TGCAGCCTCCGGGTAGGCAGGGCAGGCCCAGATACGCAGTATTTT. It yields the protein CSLRVGRAGPDTQYF.

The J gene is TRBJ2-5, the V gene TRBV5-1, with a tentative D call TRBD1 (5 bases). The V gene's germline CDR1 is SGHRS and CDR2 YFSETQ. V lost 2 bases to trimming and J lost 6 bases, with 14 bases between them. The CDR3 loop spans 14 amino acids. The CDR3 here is CASSFLGVEKTQYF. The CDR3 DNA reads TGCGCCAGCAGCTTTTTAGGGGTGGAAAAGACCCAGTACTTC.

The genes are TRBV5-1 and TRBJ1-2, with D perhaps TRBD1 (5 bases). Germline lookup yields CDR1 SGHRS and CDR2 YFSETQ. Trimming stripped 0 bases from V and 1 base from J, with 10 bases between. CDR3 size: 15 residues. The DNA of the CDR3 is TGCGCCAGCAGCTTGGGACAGCAAATTAACTATGGCTACACCTTC. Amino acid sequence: CASSLGQQINYGYTF.

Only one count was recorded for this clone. For the CDR3, the DNA is TGTGCCAGCAGCAGAGGGGACAGCTCTGGAAACACCATATATTTT. Translation: CASSRGDSSGNTIYF. The chain employs TRBV9 and TRBJ1-3, with 7 bases fitting TRBD1. Germline CDR1 is SGDLS and CDR2 is YYNGEE. J lost 0 bases, V lost 4 bases, and 4 bases had no gene match. This CDR3 spans 15 amino acids.

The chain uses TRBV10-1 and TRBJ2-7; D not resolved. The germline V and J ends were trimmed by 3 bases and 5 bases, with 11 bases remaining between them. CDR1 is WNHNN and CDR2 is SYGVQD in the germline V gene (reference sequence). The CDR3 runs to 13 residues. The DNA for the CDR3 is TGCGCCAGCAGTGACATAGTCGTGGACGAGCAGTACTTC. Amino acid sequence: CASSDIVVDEQYF.

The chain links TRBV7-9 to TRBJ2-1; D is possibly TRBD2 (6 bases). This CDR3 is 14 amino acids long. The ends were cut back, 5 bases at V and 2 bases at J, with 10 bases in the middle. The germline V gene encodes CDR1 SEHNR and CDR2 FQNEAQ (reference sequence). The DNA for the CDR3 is TGTGCCAGCAGCCATGGAGGGACCTACAATGAGCAGTTCTTC. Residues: CASSHGGTYNEQFF.

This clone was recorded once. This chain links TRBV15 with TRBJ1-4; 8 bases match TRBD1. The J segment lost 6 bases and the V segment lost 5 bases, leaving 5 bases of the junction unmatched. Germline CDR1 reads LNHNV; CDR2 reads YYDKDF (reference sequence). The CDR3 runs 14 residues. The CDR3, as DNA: TGTGCCACCAGCCTGGACAGGGCGGATGAAAAACTGTTTTTT. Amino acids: CATSLDRADEKLFF.

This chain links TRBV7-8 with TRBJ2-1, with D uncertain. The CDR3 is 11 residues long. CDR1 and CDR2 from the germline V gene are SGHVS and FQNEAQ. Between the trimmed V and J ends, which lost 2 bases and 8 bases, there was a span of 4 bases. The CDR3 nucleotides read TGTGCCAGCAGCTTAACAGATGAGCAGTTCTTC. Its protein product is CASSLTDEQFF.

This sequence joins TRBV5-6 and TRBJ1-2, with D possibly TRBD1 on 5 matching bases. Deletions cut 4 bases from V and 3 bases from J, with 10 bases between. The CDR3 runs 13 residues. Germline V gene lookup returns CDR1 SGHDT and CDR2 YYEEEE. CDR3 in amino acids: CASSQDIDYGYTF. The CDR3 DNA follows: TGTGCCAGCAGCCAGGACATCGACTATGGCTACACCTTC.

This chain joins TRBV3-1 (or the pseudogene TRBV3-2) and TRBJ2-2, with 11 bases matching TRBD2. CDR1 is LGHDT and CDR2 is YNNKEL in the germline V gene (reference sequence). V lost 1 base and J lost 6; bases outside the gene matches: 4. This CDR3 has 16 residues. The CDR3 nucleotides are TGTGCCAGCAGCCAAGCACCTAGCGGGGGGTCCGGGGAGCTGTTTTTT. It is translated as CASSQAPSGGSGELFF.

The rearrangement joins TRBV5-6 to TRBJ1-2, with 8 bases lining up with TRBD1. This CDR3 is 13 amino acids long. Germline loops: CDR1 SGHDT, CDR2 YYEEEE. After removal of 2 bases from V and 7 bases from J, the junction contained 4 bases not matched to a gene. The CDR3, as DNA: TGTGCCAGCAGCTTACCAGGGGGCAGTGGCTACACCTTC. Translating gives CASSLPGGSGYTF.

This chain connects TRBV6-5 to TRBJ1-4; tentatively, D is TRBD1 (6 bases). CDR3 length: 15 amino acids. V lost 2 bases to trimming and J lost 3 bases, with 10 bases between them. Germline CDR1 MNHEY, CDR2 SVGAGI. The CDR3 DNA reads TGTGCCAGCAGTTACCGGGGGGCATCTAATGAAAAACTGTTTTTT. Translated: CASSYRGASNEKLFF.

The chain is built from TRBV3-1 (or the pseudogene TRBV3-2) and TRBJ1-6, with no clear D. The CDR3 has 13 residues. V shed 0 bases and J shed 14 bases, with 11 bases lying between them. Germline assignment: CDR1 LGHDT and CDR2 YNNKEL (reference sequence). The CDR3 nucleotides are TGTGCCAGCAGCCAAGAGGGGAGTAGGTCCCTCCACTTT. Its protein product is CASSQEGSRSLHF.

The DNA of the CDR3 is TGTGCCAGCAGCGGAAGGACAGTTGAAGCTTTCTTT. This sequence encodes CASSGRTVEAFF. The chain combines TRBV3-1 (or the pseudogene TRBV3-2) with TRBJ1-1; D might be TRBD1 (6 bases). There are 12 residues in the CDR3. Germline CDR1 reads LGHDT; CDR2 reads YNNKEL (reference sequence). Trimming shortened V by 5 bases and J by 7 bases, and 11 bases separated the two germline ends.

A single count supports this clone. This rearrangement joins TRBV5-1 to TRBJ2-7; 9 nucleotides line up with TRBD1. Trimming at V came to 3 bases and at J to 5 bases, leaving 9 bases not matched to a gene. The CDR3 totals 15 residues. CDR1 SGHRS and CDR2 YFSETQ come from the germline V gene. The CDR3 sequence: CASSSQGAWGDEQYF. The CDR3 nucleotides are TGCGCCAGCAGCTCACAGGGGGCGTGGGGGGACGAGCAGTACTTC.

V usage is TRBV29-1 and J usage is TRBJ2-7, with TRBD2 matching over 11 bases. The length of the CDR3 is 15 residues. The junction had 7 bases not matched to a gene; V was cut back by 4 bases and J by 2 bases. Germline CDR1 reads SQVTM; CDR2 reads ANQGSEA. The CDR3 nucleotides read TGCAGCGTTGGAAGGACTAGCGGGTACCCCTACGAGCAGTACTTC. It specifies CSVGRTSGYPYEQYF.

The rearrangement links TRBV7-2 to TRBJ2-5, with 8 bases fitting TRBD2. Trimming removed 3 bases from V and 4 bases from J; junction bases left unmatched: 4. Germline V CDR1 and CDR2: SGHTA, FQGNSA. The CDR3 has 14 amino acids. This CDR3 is CASSFGTRPETQYF. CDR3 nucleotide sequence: TGTGCCAGCAGCTTTGGGACTAGGCCAGAGACCCAGTACTTC.

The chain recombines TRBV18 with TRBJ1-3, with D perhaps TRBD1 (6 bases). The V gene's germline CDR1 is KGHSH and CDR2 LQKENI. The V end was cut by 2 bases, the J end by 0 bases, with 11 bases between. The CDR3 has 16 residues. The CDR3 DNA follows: TGTGCCAGCTCACCAACAGGGAGTTACTCTGGAAACACCATATATTTT. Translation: CASSPTGSYSGNTIYF.

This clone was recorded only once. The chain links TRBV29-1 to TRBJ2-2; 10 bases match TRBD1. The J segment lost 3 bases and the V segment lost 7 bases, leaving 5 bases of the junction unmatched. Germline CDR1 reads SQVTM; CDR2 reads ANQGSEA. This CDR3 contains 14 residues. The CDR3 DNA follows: TGCAGCGCAATGGGACAGGGGTACACCGGGGAGCTGTTTTTT. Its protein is CSAMGQGYTGELFF.

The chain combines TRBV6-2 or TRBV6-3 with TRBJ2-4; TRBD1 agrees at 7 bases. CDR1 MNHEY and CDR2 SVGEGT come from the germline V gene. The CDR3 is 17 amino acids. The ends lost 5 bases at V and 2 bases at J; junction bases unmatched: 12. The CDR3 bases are TGTGCCAGCAGTCCGGACAGGAAGGATAGGACCAAAAACATTCAGTACTTC. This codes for CASSPDRKDRTKNIQYF.

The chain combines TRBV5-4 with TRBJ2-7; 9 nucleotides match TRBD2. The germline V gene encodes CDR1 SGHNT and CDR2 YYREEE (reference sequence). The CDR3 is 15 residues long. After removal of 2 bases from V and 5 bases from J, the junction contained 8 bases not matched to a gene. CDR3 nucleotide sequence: TGTGCCAGCAGCTTTAGGTTGTCTAGCGGGGACGAGCAGTACTTC. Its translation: CASSFRLSSGDEQYF.

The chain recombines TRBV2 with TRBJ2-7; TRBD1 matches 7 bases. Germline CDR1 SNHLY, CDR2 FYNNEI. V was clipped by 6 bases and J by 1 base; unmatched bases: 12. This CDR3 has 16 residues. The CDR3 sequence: CASSRSSRGPSYEQYF. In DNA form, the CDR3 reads TGTGCCAGCAGCCGGAGTTCGAGGGGGCCTTCCTACGAGCAGTACTTC.

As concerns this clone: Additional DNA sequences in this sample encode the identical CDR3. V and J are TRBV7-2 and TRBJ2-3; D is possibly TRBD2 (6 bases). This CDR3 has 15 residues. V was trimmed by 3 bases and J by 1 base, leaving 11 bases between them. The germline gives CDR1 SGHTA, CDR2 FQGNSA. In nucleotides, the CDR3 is TGTGCCAGCAGCTTTGGGTCGGGAGGCACAGATACGCAGTATTTT. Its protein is CASSFGSGGTDTQYF.

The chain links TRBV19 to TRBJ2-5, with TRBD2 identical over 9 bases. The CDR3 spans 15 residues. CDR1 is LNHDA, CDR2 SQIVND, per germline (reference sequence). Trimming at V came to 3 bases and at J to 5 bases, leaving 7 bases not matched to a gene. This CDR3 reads CASSIGLASSETQYF. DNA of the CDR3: TGTGCCAGTAGTATTGGACTAGCGTCCTCCGAGACCCAGTACTTC.

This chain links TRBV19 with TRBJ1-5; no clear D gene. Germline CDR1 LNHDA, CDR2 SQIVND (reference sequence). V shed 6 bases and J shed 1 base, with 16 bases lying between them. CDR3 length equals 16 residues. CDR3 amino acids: CASSILGPTSNQPQHF. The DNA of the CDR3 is TGTGCCAGTAGCATTCTTGGTCCGACAAGCAATCAGCCCCAGCATTTT.

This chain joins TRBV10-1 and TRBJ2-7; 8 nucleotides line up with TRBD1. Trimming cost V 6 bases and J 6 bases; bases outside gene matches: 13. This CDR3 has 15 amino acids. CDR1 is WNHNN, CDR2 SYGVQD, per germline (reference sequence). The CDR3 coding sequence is TGCGCCAGCAGGCGGTTCAGGGGGCGCGGACCCGAGCAGTACTTC. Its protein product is CASRRFRGRGPEQYF.

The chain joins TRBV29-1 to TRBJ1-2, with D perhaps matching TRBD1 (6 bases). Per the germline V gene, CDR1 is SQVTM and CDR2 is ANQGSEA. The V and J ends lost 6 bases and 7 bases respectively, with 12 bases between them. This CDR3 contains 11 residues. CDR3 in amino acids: CSVGQLSGYTF. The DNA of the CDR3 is TGCAGCGTAGGACAGCTGAGTGGCTACACCTTC. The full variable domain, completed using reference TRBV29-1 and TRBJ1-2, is SAVISQKPSRDICQRGTSLTIQCQVDSQVTMMFWYRQQPGQSLTLIATANQGSEATYESGFVIDKFPISRPNLTFSTLTVSNMSPEDSSIYLCSVGQLSGYTFGSGTRLTVV.

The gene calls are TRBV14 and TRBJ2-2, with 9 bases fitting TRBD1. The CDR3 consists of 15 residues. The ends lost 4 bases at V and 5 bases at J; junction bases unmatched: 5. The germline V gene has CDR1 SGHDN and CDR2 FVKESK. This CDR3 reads CASSLQGAGTGELFF. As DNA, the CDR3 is TGTGCCAGCAGCCTACAGGGGGCAGGGACCGGGGAGCTGTTTTTT.